This section outlines one T cell receptor beta chain sequence together with its context. This sample stems from a study of CD8 T cells in Susac syndrome. This CDR3 is 13 amino acids long. V lost 3 bases, J lost 8 bases, and 14 bases lay in between. Treatment-naive patients with stable or active relapsing-remitting disease were the multiple sclerosis controls. Reverse transcription of roughly 0.5 to 1 ug RNA used random hexamers. Across 54 Vbeta and 13 Jbeta, immunoSEQ multiplex PCR amplified TCR beta CDR3. TCRdb recomputed calls from the immunoSEQ multiplex PCR reads with MiXCR, one row per CDR3 protein. The sample holds approximately 150,000 distinct CDR3 sequences, approximately 95% seen once.

The TCR comes from a human donor with multiple sclerosis. Sequenced input: CD4+ T cells from PBMCs. The chain combines TRBV12-3 or TRBV12-4 with TRBJ2-7; a possible D gene is TRBD1 (6 bases). The CDR3 loop reads CASSFGRDIKQYF. The CDR3 DNA is TGTGCCAGCAGTTTCGGACGGGACATCAAGCAGTACTTC.